This T cell receptor beta chain was documented in a study of CXCR3-negative and CXCR3-positive naive CD8 T cells. Study information: Some 150 million TRB reads were obtained in total, which works out to about 1.5 +/- 0.3 million per library.

This CDR3 has 19 amino acids. General study findings and limits: TCR strength was inferred from TRB CDR3 properties, while surface CD5 was comparable between naive subsets. Hydrophobicity was higher for TRB CDR3s found in CXCR3-positive naive cells than in CXCR3-negative naive cells.

As concerns this clonotype: Its cognate antigen is unknown.

UMI labels and 5' RACE were used to prepare the TRB cDNA libraries. TCRdb derives one entry per CDR3 protein from the 5' RACE reads, leaving out DNA. The ten most abundant clones cover 1.5% of a sample with roughly 71,000 distinct CDR3 sequences. Those CD8+ T cells considered naive were CD45RO-CCR7+CD27+CD95-. The chain recombines TRBV23-1 with TRBJ1-2; the D gene TCRdb calls, TRBD1, cannot be checked with no DNA. TRBV23-1 is assigned to the ORF class and has an uncertain function. This clonotype originated in a human donor in good health. Some clones in this sample may be carry-over from other donors' samples. The sequenced sample was naive CXCR3- CD8+ T cells from blood. Regarding subset: CD45RO-CCR7+CD27+CD95- naive CD8+ T cells lacking CXCR3 (TNR3-). CDR3 protein: CASSQSRPGTGVPNYGYTF.